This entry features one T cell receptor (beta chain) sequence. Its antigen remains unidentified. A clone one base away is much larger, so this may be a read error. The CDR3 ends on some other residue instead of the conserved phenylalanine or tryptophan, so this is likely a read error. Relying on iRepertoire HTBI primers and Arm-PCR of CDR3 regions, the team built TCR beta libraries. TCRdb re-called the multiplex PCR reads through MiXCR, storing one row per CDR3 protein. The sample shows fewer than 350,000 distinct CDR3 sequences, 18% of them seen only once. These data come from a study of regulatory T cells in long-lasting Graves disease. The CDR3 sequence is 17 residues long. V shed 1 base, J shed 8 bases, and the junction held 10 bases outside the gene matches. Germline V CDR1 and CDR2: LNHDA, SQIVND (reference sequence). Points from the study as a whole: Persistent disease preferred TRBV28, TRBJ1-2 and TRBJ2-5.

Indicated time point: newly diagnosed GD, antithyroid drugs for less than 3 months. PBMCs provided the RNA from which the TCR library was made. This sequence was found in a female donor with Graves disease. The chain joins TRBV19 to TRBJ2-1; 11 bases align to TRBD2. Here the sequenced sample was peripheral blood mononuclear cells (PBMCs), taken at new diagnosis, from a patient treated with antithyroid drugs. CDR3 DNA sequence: TGTGCCAGTAGTATAGGTCGCCTAGCGGGAGGTTTCGATGAGCAGTTCCTC. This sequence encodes CASSIGRLAGGFDEQFL.